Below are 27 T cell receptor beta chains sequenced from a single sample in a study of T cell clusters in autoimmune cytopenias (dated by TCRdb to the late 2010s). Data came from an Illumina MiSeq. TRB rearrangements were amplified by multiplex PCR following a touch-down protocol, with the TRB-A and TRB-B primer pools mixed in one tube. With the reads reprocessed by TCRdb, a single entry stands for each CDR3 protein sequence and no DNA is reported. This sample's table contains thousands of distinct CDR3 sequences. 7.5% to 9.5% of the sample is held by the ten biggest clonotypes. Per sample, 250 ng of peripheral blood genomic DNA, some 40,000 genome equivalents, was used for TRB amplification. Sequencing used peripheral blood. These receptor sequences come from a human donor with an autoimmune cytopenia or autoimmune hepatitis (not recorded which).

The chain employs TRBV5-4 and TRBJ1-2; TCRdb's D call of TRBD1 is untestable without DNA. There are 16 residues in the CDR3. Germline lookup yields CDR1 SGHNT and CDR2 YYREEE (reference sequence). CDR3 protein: CASSLLGDRGSDGYTF.

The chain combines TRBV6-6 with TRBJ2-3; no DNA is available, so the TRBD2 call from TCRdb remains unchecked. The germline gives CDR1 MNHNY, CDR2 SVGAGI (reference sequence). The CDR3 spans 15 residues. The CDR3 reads CASSLTSGTADTQYF.

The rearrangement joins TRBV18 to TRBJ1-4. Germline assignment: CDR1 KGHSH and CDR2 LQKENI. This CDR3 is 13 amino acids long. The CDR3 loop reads CASSRTASEKLFF.

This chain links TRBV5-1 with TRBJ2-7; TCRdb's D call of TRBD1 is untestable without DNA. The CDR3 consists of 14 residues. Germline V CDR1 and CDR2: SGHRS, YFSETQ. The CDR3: CASSQRQEVYEQYF.

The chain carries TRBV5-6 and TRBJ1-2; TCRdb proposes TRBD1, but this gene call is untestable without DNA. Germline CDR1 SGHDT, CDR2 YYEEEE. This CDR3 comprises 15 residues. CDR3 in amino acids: CASSLESRSGDGYTF.

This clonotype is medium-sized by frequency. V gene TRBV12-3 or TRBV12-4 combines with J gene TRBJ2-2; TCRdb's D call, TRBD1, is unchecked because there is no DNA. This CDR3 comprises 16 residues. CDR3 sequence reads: CASSLWGSGYTGELFF.

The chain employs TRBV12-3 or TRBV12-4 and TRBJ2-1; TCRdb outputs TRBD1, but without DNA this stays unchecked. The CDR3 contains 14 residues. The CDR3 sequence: CASSQGGAGAEQFF.

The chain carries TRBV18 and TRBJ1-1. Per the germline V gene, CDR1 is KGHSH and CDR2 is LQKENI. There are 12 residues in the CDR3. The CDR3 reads CASGVRNTEAFF.

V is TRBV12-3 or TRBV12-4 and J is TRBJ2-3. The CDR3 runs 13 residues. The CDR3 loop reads CASRLAGANTQYF.

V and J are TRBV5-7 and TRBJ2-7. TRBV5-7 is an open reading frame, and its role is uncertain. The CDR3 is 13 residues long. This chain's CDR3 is CASSRTTSYKQYF.

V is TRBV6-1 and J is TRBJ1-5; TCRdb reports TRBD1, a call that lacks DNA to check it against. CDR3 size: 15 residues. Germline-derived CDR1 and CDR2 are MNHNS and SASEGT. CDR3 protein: CASRHRDREYQPQHF.

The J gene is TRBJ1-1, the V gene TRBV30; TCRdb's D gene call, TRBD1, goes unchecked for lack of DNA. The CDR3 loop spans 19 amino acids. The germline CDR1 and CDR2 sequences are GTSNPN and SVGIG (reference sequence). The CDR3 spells CAWTRPTGWGPRVNTEAFF.

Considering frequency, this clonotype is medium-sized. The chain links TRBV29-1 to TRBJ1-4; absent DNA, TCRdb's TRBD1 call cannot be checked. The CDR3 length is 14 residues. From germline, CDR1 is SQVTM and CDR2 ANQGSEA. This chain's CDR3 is CSVGGAGPNEKLFF.

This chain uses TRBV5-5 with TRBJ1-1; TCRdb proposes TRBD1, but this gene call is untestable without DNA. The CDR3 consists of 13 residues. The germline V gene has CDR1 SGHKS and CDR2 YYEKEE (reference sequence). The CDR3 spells CASSPVTGPFAFF.

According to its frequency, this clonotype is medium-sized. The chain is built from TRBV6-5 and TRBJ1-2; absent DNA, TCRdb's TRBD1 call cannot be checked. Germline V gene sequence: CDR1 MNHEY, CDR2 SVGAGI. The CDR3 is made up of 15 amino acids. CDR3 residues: CASSYREASRGGYTF.

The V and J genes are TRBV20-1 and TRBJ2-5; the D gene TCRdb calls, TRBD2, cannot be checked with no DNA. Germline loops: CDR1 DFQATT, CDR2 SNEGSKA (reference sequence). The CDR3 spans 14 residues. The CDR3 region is CSASQTSGEKTQYF.

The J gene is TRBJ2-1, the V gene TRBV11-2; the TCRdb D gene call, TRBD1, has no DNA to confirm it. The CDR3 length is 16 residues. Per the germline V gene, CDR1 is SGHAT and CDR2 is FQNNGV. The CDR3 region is CASSIPGRSSYNEQFF.

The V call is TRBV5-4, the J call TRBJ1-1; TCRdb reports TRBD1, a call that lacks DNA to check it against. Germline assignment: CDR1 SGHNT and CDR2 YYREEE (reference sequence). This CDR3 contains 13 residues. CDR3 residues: CASSGVGAAEAFF. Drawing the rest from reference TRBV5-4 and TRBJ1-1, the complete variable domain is ETGVTQSPTHLIKTRGQQVTLRCSSQSGHNTVSWYQQALGQGPQFIFQYYREEENGRGNFPPRFSGLQFPNYSSELNVNALELDDSALYLCASSGVGAAEAFFGQGTRLTVV.

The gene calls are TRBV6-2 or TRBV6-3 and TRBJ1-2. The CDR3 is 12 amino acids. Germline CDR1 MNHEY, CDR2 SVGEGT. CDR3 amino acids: CASNEGNYGYTF.

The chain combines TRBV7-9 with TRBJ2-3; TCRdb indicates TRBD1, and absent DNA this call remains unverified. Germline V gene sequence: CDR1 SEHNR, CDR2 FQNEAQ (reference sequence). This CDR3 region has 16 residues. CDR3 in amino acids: CASRSLPGTDTDTQYF.

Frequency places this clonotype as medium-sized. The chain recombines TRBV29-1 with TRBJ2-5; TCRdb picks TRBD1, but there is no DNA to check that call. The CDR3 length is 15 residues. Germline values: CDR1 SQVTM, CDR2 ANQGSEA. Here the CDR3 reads CSGSGTGGIKETQYF.

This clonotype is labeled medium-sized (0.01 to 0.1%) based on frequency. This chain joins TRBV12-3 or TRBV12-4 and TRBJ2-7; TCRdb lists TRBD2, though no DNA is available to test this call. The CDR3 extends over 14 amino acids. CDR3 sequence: CASSWTRGLRSQYF.

The CDR3 spells CAITPYAGNYGYTF. The chain employs TRBV10-3 and TRBJ1-2. The germline V gene encodes CDR1 ENHRY and CDR2 SYGVKD. CDR3 length equals 14 residues.

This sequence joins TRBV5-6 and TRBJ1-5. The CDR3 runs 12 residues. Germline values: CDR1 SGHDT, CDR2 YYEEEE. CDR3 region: CASSNLGQPQHF.

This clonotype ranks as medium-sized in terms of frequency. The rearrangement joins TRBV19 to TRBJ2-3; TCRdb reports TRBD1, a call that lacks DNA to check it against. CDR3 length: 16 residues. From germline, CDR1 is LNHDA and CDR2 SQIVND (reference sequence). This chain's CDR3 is CASSWSVQGDTDTQYF.

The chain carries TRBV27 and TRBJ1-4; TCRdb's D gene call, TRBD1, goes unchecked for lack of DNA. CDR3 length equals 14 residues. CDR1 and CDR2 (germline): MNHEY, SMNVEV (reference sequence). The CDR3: CASSTSTGGEKLFF.

The CDR3 sequence: CATSDRGLAGSTDTQYF. This chain joins TRBV24-1 and TRBJ2-3; TCRdb designates TRBD2, a call that cannot be tested without DNA. The CDR3 runs to 17 residues. Germline V gene data show CDR1 as KGHDR and CDR2 as SFDVKD.